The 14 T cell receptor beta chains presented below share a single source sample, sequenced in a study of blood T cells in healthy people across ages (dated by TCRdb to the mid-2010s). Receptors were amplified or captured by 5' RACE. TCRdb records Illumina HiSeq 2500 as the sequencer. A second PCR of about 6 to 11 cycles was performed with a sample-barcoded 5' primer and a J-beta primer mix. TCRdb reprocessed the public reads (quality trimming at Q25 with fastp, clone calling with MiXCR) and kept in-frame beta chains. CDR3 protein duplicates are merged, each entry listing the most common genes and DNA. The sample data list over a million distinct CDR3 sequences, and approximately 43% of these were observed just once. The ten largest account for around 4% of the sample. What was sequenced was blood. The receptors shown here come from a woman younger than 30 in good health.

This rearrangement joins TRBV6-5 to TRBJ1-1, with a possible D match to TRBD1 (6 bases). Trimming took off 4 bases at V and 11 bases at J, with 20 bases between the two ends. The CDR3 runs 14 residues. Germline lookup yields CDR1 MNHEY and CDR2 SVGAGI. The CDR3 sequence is CASSSGRLGQSAFF. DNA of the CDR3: TGTGCCAGCAGTTCGGGCAGGTTGGGACAAAGTGCTTTCTTT.

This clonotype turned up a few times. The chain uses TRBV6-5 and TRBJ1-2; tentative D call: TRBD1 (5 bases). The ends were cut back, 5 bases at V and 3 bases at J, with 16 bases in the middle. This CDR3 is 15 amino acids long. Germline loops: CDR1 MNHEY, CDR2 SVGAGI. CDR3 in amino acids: CASSTPGRGDYGYTF. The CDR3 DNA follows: TGTGCCAGCAGTACTCCGGGACGCGGGGACTATGGCTACACCTTC.

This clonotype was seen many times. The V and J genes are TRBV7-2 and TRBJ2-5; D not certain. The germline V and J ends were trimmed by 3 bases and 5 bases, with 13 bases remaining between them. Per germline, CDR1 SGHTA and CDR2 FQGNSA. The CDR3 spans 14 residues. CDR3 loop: CASSLAVSQETQYF. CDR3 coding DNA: TGTGCCAGCAGCTTGGCGGTCTCCCAGGAGACCCAGTACTTC.

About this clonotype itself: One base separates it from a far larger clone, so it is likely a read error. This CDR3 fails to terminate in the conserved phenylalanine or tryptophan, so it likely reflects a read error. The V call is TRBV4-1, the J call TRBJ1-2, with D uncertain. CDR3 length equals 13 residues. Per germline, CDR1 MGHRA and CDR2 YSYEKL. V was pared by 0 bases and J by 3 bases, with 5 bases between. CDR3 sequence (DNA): TGCGCCAGCAGCCAAGATCGGGACTATGGCTACACCTAC. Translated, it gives CASSQDRDYGYTY.

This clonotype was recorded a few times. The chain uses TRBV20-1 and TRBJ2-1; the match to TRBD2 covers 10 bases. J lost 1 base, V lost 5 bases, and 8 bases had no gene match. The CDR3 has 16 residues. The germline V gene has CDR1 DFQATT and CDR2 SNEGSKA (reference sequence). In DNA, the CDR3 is TGCAGTGCTGACCCTAGCGGGAGTAGTTCCTACAATGAGCAGTTCTTC. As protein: CSADPSGSSSYNEQFF.

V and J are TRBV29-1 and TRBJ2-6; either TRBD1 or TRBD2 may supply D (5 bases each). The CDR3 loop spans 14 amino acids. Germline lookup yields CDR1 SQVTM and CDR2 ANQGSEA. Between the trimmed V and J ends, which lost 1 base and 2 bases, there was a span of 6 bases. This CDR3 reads CSVEGGAGANVLTF. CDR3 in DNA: TGCAGCGTTGAAGGAGGGGCTGGGGCCAACGTCCTGACTTTC.

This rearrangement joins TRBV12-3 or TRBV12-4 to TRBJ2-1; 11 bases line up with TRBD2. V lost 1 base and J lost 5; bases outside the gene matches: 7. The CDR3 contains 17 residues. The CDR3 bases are TGTGCCAGCAGTTTAGATGGACTAGCGGGCTTTAACAATGAGCAGTTCTTC. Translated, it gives CASSLDGLAGFNNEQFF.

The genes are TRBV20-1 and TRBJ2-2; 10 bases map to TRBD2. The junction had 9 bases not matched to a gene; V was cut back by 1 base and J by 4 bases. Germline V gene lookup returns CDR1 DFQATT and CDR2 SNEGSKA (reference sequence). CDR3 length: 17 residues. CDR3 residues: CSARGLAGALGTGELFF. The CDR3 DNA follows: TGCAGTGCTAGAGGGCTAGCGGGGGCCCTGGGCACCGGGGAGCTGTTTTTT.

CDR3 region: CSARGEQYYEQYF. The CDR3 nucleotides read TGCAGTGCTAGAGGAGAACAGTACTACGAGCAGTACTTC. The rearrangement joins TRBV20-1 to TRBJ2-7; D gene ambiguous. The CDR3 has 13 residues. Germline V gene data show CDR1 as DFQATT and CDR2 as SNEGSKA (reference sequence). V lost 1 base and J 3 bases, leaving 10 bases between the germline ends.

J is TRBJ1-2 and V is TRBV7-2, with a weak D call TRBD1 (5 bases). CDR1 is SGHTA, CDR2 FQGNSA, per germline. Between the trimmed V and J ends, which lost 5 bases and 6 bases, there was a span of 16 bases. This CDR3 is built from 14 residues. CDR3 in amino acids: CASSPGAWDHGYTF. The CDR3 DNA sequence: TGTGCCAGCAGCCCCGGGGCGTGGGACCATGGCTACACCTTC.

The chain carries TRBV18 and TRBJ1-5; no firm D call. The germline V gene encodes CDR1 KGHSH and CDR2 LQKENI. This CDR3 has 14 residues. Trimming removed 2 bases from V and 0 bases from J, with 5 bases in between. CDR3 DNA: TGTGCCAGCTCACCAACTACTAGCAATCAGCCCCAGCATTTT. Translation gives CASSPTTSNQPQHF.

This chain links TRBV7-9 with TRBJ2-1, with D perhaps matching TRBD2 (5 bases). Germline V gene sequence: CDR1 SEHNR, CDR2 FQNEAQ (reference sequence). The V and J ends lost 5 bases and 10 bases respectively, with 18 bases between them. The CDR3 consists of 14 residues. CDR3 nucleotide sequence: TGTGCCAGCAGCCCAGACTATAAACCTTACGAGCAGTTCTTC. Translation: CASSPDYKPYEQFF.

The CDR3 sequence: CASSELAVTEQFF. In DNA, the CDR3 is TGTGCCAGCAGCGAGCTAGCGGTGACTGAGCAGTTCTTC. The V and J genes are TRBV7-2 and TRBJ2-1, with 7 bases matching TRBD2. Germline CDR1 and CDR2: SGHTA and FQGNSA. V lost 5 bases to trimming and J lost 9 bases; unmatched junction nucleotides: 7. This CDR3 is 13 amino acids long.

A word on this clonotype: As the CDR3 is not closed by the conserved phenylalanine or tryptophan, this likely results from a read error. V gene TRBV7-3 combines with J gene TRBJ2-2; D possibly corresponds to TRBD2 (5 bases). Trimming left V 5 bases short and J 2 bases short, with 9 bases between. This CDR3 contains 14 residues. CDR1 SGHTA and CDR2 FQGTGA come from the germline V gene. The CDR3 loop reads CASSPAVNTGELFL. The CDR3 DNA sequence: TGTGCCAGCAGCCCAGCGGTAAACACCGGGGAGCTGTTTTTG.